Below are 8 T cell receptor beta chains sequenced from a single sample in a study of T-cell reconstitution after alpha-beta-depleted transplantation in children. Unique molecular identifiers were used to barcode this TCRbeta library. TCRdb recomputed calls from the PCR reads with MiXCR, one row per CDR3 protein. In the table there are about 260,000 distinct CDR3 sequences, 11% of which are singletons. Sequencing was performed on peripheral blood, taken 180 days after TCRalphabeta/CD19-depleted stem cell transplant. These receptors were collected from a male patient between 2 and 10 years old who had a stem cell transplant for chronic granulomatous disease, so the T cells may come from the graft donor.

This clonotype has at least ten counts. V usage is TRBV12-5 and J usage is TRBJ1-4; TRBD1 matches 9 bases. There are 16 residues in the CDR3. After removal of 7 bases from V and 8 bases from J, the junction contained 14 bases not matched to a gene. The germline CDR1 and CDR2 sequences are LGHNT and FRNRAP. CDR3 sequence reads: CASVPRQGEISEKLFF. As DNA, the CDR3 is TGTGCTAGTGTCCCACGACAGGGGGAAATATCGGAAAAACTGTTTTTT.

This clonotype was observed many times. This sequence joins TRBV5-1 and TRBJ2-3; maybe TRBD1 (5 bases). This CDR3 is 16 amino acids long. V lost 0 bases to trimming and J lost 5 bases, with 16 bases between them. Per germline, CDR1 SGHRS and CDR2 YFSETQ. CDR3 nucleotides: TGCGCCAGCAGCTTGGGTCTGGGGCGCCCACAAGATACGCAGTATTTT. Protein product: CASSLGLGRPQDTQYF.

As concerns this clonotype: This may arise from a read error, as a much more abundant clone is one base away. V gene TRBV6-5 combines with J gene TRBJ1-5; D gene ambiguous. V was trimmed by 0 bases and J by 11 bases, leaving 14 bases between them. Germline CDR1 is MNHEY and CDR2 is SVGAGI. The CDR3 extends over 14 amino acids. CDR3 coding DNA: TGTGCCAGCAGTTACTCCGACGGCCCTAGGACCCAGCATTTT. Its protein is CASSYSDGPRTQHF.

This clonotype was counted between two and nine times. The chain uses TRBV14 and TRBJ2-4; 9 bases fit TRBD1. The CDR3 loop spans 15 amino acids. Per the germline V gene, CDR1 is SGHDN and CDR2 is FVKESK. Trimming at V came to 5 bases and at J to 9 bases, leaving 11 bases not matched to a gene. CDR3 nucleotides: TGTGCCAGCAGCGGCCTGGGACAGGGTAGCGCCATTCAGTACTTC. As protein: CASSGLGQGSAIQYF.

Ten or more counts support this clonotype. This rearrangement joins TRBV6-5 to TRBJ2-4; 8 nucleotides align to TRBD1. Germline CDR1 and CDR2: MNHEY and SVGAGI. V shed 4 bases and J 0 bases; nucleotides not matched to a gene: 2. The CDR3 runs 15 residues. The CDR3 DNA sequence: TGTGCCAGCAGTTTCGACAGGGGAGCCAAAAACATTCAGTACTTC. Amino acids: CASSFDRGAKNIQYF.

In this sample, this clonotype turned up many times. This chain connects TRBV4-3 to TRBJ2-7, with 10 bases identical to TRBD1. The junction had 4 bases not matched to a gene; V was cut back by 0 bases and J by 2 bases. CDR1 and CDR2 from the germline V gene are LGHNA and YSLEER. The CDR3 is made up of 16 amino acids. CDR3 in DNA: TGCGCCAGCAGCCAAGATCGGGGACAGGGGACCTACGAGCAGTACTTC. It encodes CASSQDRGQGTYEQYF.

The sample holds many counts of this clonotype. The chain is built from TRBV10-3 and TRBJ2-7, with unresolved D. The CDR3 totals 11 residues. CDR1 and CDR2 from the germline V gene are ENHRY and SYGVKD. V dropped 5 bases and J dropped 4 bases, with 6 bases sitting between them. DNA of the CDR3: TGTGCCATCAGTAACCTGTACGAGCAGTACTTC. Protein product: CAISNLYEQYF.

Notes on this clonotype: This could be a read error, since a much larger clone is one nucleotide away. The chain joins TRBV20-1 to TRBJ1-6; the D gene is possibly TRBD1 (6 bases). Trimming took off 6 bases at V and 1 base at J, with 10 bases between the two ends. The CDR3 runs 14 residues. Germline V gene lookup returns CDR1 DFQATT and CDR2 SNEGSKA (reference sequence). CDR3 loop: CSAPGDSYNSPLHF. In DNA, the CDR3 is TGCAGTGCGCCAGGGGATTCCTATAATTCACCCCTCCACTTT.